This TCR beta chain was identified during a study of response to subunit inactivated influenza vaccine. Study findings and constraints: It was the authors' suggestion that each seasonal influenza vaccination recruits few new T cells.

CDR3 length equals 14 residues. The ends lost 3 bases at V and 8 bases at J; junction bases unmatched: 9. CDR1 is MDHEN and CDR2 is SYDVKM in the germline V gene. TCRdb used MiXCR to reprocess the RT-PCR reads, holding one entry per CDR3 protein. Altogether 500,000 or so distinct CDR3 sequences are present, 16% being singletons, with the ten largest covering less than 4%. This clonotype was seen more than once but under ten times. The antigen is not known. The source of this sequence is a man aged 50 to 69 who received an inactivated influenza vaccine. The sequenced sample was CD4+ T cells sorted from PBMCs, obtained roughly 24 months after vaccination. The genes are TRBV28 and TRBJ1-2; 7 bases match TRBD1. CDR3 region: CASSLIDRVSGYTF. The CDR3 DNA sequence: TGTGCCAGCAGTTTGATTGACAGGGTTAGCGGCTACACCTTC.